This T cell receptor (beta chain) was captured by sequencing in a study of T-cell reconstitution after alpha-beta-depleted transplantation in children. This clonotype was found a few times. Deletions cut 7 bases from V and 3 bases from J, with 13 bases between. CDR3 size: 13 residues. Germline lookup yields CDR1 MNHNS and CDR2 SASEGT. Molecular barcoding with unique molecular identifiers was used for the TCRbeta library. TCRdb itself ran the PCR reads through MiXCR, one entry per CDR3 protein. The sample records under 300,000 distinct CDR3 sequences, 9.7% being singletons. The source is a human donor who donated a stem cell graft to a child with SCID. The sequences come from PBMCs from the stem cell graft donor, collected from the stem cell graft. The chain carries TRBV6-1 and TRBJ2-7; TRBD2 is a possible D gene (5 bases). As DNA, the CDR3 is TGTGCCAGCACGGGGAGTACGGGCTACGAGCAGTACTTC. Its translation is CASTGSTGYEQYF.